The source of this TCR beta chain is a study of T cell repertoires in cytomegalovirus infection. Regarding the study as a whole: The response measured ex vivo was dominated by TCR beta clonotypes (HLA-C-restricted and CMV-specific).

CDR3 length: 17 residues. Trimming took 5 bases from V and 2 from J; bases not matched to a gene: 8. The germline V gene encodes CDR1 SGHTA and CDR2 FQGNSA. In its sample, this clonotype was seen many times. Its antigen is still unknown. TCRdb fed the reads into MiXCR, producing one record per CDR3 protein. In the table there are some 900,000 distinct CDR3 sequences, approximately 32% of which are singletons. The rearrangement uses TRBV7-2 and TRBJ2-3; the match to TRBD2 covers 12 bases. The input for sequencing was cultured CD8+ T cells from PBMCs, taken from culture after CMV antigen stimulation. This TCR was sampled from a human donor in good health (CMV status not recorded). Some clones in this sample may be carry-over from other donors' samples. CDR3 bases: TGTGCCAGCAGCCGTTCCGGACTAGCGGGGCCCACAGATACGCAGTATTTT. Residues: CASSRSGLAGPTDTQYF.